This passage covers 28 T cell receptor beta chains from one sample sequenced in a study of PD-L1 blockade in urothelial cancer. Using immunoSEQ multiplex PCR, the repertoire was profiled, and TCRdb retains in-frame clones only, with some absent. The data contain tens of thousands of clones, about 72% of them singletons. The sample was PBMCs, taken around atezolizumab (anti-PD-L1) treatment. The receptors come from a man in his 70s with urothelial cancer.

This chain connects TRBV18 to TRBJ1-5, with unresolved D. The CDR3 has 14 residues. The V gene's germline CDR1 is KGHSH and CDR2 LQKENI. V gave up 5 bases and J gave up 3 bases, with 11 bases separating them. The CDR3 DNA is TGTGCCAGCTCAGTCTCAGAACACAATCAGCCCCAGCATTTT. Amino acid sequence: CASSVSEHNQPQHF.

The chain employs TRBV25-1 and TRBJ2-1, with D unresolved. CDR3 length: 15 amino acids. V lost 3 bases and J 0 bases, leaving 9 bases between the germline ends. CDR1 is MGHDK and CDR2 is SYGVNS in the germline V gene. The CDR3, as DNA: TGTGCCAGCAGTGATTTTTCTAACTCCTACAATGAGCAGTTCTTC. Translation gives CASSDFSNSYNEQFF.

CDR3 nucleotide sequence: TGTGCCAGTACAGACTCCAGGGGGCGGGGGAGTGGCTACACCTTC. Translating it yields CASTDSRGRGSGYTF. This rearrangement joins TRBV28 to TRBJ1-2; TRBD1 matches 8 bases. J gave up 7 bases and V 9 bases, and 16 bases lay outside the gene matches. The CDR3 has 15 residues. Germline V CDR1 and CDR2: MDHEN, SYDVKM.

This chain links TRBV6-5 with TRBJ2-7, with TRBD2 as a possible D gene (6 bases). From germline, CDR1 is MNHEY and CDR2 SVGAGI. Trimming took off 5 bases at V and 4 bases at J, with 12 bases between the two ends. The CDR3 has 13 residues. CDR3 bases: TGTGCCAGCAGTGTACCCGGGAGTTACGAGCAGTACTTC. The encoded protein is CASSVPGSYEQYF.

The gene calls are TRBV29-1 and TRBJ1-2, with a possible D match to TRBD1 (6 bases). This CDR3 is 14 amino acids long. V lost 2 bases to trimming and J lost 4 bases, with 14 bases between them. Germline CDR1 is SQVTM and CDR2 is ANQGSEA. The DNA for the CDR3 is TGCAGCGTTGAATCCCCGCGGGGGGCCTATGGCTACACCTTC. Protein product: CSVESPRGAYGYTF.

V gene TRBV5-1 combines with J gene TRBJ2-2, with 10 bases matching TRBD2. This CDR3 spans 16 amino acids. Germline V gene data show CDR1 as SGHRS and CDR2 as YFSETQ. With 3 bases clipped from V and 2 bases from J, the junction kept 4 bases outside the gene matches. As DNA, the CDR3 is TGCGCCAGCAGCTCCCTAGCGGGAGTAAACACCGGGGAGCTGTTTTTT. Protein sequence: CASSSLAGVNTGELFF.

The CDR3: CAISARAGGEQFF. The CDR3 DNA is TGTGCCATCAGTGCCAGAGCGGGAGGTGAGCAGTTCTTC. The J gene is TRBJ2-1, the V gene TRBV10-3; 9 bases are a match to TRBD2. The germline V gene encodes CDR1 ENHRY and CDR2 SYGVKD. CDR3 length: 13 amino acids. Trimming at V came to 4 bases and at J to 9 bases, leaving 4 bases not matched to a gene.

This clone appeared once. Here the CDR3 DNA reads TGTGCCAGCTCACCACTAGCAGGGGGAATGACTGGGGCCAACGTCCTGACTTTC. This translates into CASSPLAGGMTGANVLTF. The V gene is TRBV18, the J gene TRBJ2-6, with 7 bases identical to TRBD1. With V trimmed by 1 base and J by 2 bases, 8 bases remained unmatched. CDR3 length: 18 amino acids. Germline V lookup: CDR1 KGHSH, CDR2 LQKENI.

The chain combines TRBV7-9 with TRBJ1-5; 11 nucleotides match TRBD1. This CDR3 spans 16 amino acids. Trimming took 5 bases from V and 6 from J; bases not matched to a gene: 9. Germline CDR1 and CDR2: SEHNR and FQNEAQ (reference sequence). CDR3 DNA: TGTGCCAGCAGCCCAAACGGACAGGGGGCAGGTCAGCCCCAGCATTTT. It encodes CASSPNGQGAGQPQHF.

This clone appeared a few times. This CDR3 is CASSLEAVNTEAFF. The CDR3 DNA sequence: TGCGCCAGCAGCTTGGAAGCGGTGAACACTGAAGCTTTCTTT. V is TRBV5-1 and J is TRBJ1-1; D not resolved. The V end lost 0 bases, the J end lost 0 bases, and 6 bases lay between the germline ends. CDR1 and CDR2 from the germline V gene are SGHRS and YFSETQ. The CDR3 loop spans 14 amino acids. Using reference TRBV5-1 and TRBJ1-1 for the parts outside the CDR3, the full variable domain is KAGVTQTPRYLIKTRGQQVTLSCSPISGHRSVSWYQQTPGQGLQFLFEYFSETQRNKGNFPGRFSGRQFSNSRSEMNVSTLELGDSALYLCASSLEAVNTEAFFGQGTRLTVV.

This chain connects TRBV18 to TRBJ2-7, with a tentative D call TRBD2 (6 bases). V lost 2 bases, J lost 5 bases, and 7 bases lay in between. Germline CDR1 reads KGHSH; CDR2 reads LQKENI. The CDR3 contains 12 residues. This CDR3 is CASSPGEDEQYF. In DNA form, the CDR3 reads TGTGCCAGCTCACCAGGGGAGGACGAGCAGTACTTC. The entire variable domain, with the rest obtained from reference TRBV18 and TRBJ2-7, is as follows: NAGVMQNPRHLVRRRGQEARLRCSPMKGHSHVYWYRQLPEEGLKFMVYLQKENIIDESGMPKERFSAEFPKEGPSILRIQQVVRGDSAAYFCASSPGEDEQYFGPGTRLTVT.

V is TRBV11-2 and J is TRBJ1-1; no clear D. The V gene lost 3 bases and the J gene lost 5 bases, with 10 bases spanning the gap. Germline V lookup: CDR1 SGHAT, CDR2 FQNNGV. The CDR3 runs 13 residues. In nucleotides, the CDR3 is TGTGCCAGCAGCTTTCAGGTAGAGACTGAAGCTTTCTTT. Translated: CASSFQVETEAFF.

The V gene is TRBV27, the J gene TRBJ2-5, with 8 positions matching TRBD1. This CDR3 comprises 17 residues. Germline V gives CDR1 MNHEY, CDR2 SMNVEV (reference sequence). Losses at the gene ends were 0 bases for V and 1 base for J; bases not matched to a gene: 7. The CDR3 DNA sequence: TGTGCCAGCAGTTTATCCCCTCCCGGACAGGGCCAAGAGACCCAGTACTTC. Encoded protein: CASSLSPPGQGQETQYF.

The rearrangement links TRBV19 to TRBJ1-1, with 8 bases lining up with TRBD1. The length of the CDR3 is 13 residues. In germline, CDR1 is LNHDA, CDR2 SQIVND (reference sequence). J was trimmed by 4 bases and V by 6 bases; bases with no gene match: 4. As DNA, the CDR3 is TGTGCCAGTAGCACTACAGGGGGCACTGAAGCTTTCTTT. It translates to CASSTTGGTEAFF. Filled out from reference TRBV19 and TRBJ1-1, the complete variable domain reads DGGITQSPKYLFRKEGQNVTLSCEQNLNHDAMYWYRQDPGQGLRLIYYSQIVNDFQKGDIAEGYSVSREKKESFPLTVTSAQKNPTAFYLCASSTTGGTEAFFGQGTRLTVV.

DNA for the CDR3: TGTGCCAGCAGCCCGACTAGCACAGATACGCAGTATTTT. It is translated as CASSPTSTDTQYF. The rearrangement uses TRBV7-3 and TRBJ2-3, with D hard to call. V lost 5 bases to trimming and J lost 0 bases, with 6 bases between them. Germline V gives CDR1 SGHTA, CDR2 FQGTGA. This CDR3 has 13 residues.

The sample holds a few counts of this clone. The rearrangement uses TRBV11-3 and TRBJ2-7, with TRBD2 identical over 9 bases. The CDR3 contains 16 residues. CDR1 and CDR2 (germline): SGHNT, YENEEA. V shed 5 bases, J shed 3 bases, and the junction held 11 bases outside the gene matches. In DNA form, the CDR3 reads TGTGCCAGCAGCCAGTTCGGGCTAGCGGGAAACTACGAGCAGTACTTC. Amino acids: CASSQFGLAGNYEQYF. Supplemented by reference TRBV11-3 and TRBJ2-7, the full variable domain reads EAGVVQSPRYKIIEKKQPVAFWCNPISGHNTLYWYLQNLGQGPELLIRYENEEAVDDSQLPKDRFSAERLKGVDSTLKIQPAELGDSAVYLCASSQFGLAGNYEQYFGPGTRLTVT.

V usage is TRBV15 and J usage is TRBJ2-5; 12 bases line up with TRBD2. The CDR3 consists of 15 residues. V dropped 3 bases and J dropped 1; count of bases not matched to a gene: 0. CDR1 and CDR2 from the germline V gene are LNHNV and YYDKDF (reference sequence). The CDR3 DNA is TGTGCCACCAGCAGGGGACTAGCGGGCCAAGAGACCCAGTACTTC. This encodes CATSRGLAGQETQYF.

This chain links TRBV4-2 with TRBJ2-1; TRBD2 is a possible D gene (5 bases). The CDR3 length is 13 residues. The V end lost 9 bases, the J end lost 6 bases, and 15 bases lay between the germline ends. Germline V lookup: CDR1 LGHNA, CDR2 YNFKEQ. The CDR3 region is CASSLDSANEQFF. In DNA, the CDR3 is TGTGCCAGTTCACTAGATTCAGCCAATGAGCAGTTCTTC.

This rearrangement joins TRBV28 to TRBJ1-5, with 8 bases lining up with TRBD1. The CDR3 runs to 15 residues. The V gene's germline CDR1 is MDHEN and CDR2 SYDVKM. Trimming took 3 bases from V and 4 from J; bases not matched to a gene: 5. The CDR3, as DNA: TGTGCCAGCAGTTTCGCAGGGGGCGTGAATCAGCCCCAGCATTTT. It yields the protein CASSFAGGVNQPQHF.

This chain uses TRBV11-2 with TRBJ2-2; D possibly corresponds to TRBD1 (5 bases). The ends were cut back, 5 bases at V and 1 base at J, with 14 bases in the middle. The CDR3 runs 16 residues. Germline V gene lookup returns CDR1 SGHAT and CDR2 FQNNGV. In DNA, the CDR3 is TGTGCCAGCAGCCCCGCGTCCAGGGTGAACACCGGGGAGCTGTTTTTT. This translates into CASSPASRVNTGELFF.

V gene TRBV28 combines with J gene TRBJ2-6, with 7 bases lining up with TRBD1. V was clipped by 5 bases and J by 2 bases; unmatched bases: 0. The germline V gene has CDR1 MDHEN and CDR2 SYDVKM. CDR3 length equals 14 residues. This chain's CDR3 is CASSGTAGANVLTF. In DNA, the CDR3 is TGTGCCAGCAGTGGGACAGCTGGGGCCAACGTCCTGACTTTC.

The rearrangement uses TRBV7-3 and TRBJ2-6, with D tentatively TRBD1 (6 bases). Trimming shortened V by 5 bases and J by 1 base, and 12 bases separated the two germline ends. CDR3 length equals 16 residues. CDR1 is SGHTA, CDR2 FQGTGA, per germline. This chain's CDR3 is CASSPGVRSGANVLTF. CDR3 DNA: TGTGCCAGCAGCCCAGGGGTTAGGTCTGGGGCCAACGTCCTGACTTTC.

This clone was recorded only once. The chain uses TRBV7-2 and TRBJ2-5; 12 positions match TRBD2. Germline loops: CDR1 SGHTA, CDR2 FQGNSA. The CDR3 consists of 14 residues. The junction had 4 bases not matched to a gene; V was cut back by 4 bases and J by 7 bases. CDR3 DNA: TGTGCCAGCAGCTCCCCGGGACTAGCGGGGACCCAGTACTTC. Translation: CASSSPGLAGTQYF. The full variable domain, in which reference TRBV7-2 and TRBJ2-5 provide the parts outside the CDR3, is GAGVSQSPSNKVTEKGKDVELRCDPISGHTALYWYRQSLGQGLEFLIYFQGNSAPDKSGLPSDRFSAERTGGSVSTLTIQRTQQEDSAVYLCASSSPGLAGTQYFGPGTRLLVL.

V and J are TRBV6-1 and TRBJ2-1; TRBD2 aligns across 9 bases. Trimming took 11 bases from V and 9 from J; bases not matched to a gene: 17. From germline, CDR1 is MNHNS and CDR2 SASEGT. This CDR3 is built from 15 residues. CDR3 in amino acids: CAHADSGSWLGEQFF. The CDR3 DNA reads TGTGCCCACGCGGATAGCGGGAGCTGGTTGGGTGAGCAGTTCTTC.

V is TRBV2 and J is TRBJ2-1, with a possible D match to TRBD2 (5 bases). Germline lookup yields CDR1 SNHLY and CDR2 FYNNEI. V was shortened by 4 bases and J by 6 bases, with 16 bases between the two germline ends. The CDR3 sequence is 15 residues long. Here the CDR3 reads CASSGRGSTGNEQFF. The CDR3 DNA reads TGTGCCAGCAGTGGTCGGGGTTCGACTGGCAATGAGCAGTTCTTC.

In DNA, the CDR3 is TGTGCCAGCAGCTTGCAGTCGAACACCGGGGAGCTGTTTTTT. This sequence encodes CASSLQSNTGELFF. This chain connects TRBV11-1 to TRBJ2-2; D is undetermined. The CDR3 has 14 residues. The germline V gene has CDR1 SGHAT and CDR2 FQDESV (reference sequence). The ends were cut back, 3 bases at V and 0 bases at J, with 5 bases in the middle.

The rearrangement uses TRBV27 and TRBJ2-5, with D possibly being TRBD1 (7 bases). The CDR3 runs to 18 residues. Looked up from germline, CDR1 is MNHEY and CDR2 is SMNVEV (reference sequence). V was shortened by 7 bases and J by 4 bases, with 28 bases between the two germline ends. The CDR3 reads CASTLRSFKGARGETQYF. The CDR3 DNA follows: TGTGCCAGCACCTTAAGGTCTTTTAAGGGGGCGCGGGGAGAGACCCAGTACTTC.

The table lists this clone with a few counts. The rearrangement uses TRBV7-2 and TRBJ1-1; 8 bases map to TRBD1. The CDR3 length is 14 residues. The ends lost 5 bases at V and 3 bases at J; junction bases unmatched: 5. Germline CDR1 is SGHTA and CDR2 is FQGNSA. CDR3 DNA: TGTGCCAGCAGCCCAGACAGGGGAGACACTGAAGCTTTCTTT. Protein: CASSPDRGDTEAFF.